Detailed here is one T cell receptor beta chain. Its antigen is still unknown. The germline V gene encodes CDR1 SQVTM and CDR2 ANQGSEA. With 5 bases clipped from V and 4 bases from J, the junction kept 3 bases outside the gene matches. The CDR3 is 12 residues long. This entry comes from a study of cytomegalovirus exposure and HLA in healthy donors. About the study: From about 170 million T cells, an earlier analysis saw 117 million unique TCR beta sequences. Study-level points and caveats: A link between a missense DCLRE1C variant and TCR beta V- and J-gene trimming emerged from a later analysis. Owing to their indistinguishability, certain V segments, notably TRBV6-2 and TRBV6-3, were excluded. Researchers reportedly found TCR beta sequences accurately predicted most subjects' HLA-A and HLA-B alleles.

A multiplex PCR was run with 60 Vbeta primers and 13 Jbeta primers. TCRdb's table, derived via immunoSEQ multiplex PCR, lists solely in-frame clones and lacks some. Of about 160,000 clones listed, 71% are singletons. The clonotype comes from a woman in her thirties in good health and CMV-seronegative. The chain joins TRBV29-1 to TRBJ2-7, with TRBD2 identical over 9 bases. The specimen sequenced was PBMCs. The CDR3 region is CSVQTSGYEQYF. CDR3 sequence (DNA): TGCAGCGTTCAGACTAGCGGATACGAGCAGTACTTC.